The 10 T cell receptor beta chains below all came from one sample that was sequenced in a study of a mutant IDH1 vaccine in newly diagnosed glioma. No antigen has been identified for these receptors. Time point defined: week 11, during vaccination. Mutant IDH1 20-mer peptide, at 300 ug, made up each vaccine dose, with topical imiquimod. Repertoires were generated with immunoSEQ multiplex PCR, while TCRdb's copy carries only in-frame clones and drops some. The table shows 30,000 to 40,000 clones, with about 83% occurring only once. Material: PBMCs, obtained from a glioma patient whose treatment included an IDH1 peptide vaccine. The receptors originated from a man between 40 and 49 years old with glioma.

This clone has only one observation. The chain couples TRBV5-1 to TRBJ2-1; 11 bases match TRBD2. Germline CDR1 and CDR2: SGHRS and YFSETQ. The CDR3 is made up of 18 amino acids. V dropped 5 bases and J dropped 7; count of bases not matched to a gene: 17. The CDR3 loop is CASRRDSGRVGSENEQFF. The CDR3 bases are TGCGCCAGCAGGCGTGATAGCGGGAGGGTAGGTTCAGAGAATGAGCAGTTCTTC.

V usage is TRBV28 and J usage is TRBJ2-2; D gene ambiguous. Germline loops: CDR1 MDHEN, CDR2 SYDVKM. The CDR3 consists of 15 residues. V lost 3 bases and J 7 bases, leaving 15 bases between the germline ends. This CDR3 is CASSLLRSSGGELFF. The CDR3 DNA sequence: TGTGCCAGCAGTTTGCTGCGGTCGAGTGGCGGGGAGCTGTTTTTT.

The chain uses TRBV7-2 and TRBJ2-3; D tentatively fits TRBD1 or TRBD2 (6 bases each). Germline V gives CDR1 SGHTA, CDR2 FQGNSA. V shed 2 bases and J shed 8 bases, with 23 bases lying between them. CDR3 size: 17 residues. CDR3 in amino acids: CASSLRDGVGGSGTQYF. For the CDR3, the DNA is TGTGCCAGCAGCTTAAGGGATGGAGTAGGGGGGTCGGGTACGCAGTATTTT.

This clone is a singleton in its sample. CDR3 protein: CASSLGQTGELFF. CDR3 bases: TGTGCCAGCAGCCTTGGACAGACCGGGGAGCTGTTTTTT. The chain joins TRBV5-4 to TRBJ2-2; D possibly corresponds to TRBD1 (6 bases). CDR1 and CDR2 (germline): SGHNT, YYREEE (reference sequence). CDR3 length: 13 amino acids. V was pared by 4 bases and J by 5 bases, with 9 bases between. Looking up the rest from reference TRBV5-4 and TRBJ2-2 gives the full variable domain: ETGVTQSPTHLIKTRGQQVTLRCSSQSGHNTVSWYQQALGQGPQFIFQYYREEENGRGNFPPRFSGLQFPNYSSELNVNALELDDSALYLCASSLGQTGELFFGEGSRLTVL.

This chain links TRBV18 with TRBJ1-4, with D possibly TRBD1 on 5 matching bases. The CDR3 spans 12 residues. The germline V gene has CDR1 KGHSH and CDR2 LQKENI. The V gene lost 6 bases and the J gene lost 13 bases, with 15 bases spanning the gap. This chain's CDR3 is CASSRDGGGLFF. The CDR3 DNA is TGTGCCAGCTCGAGGGACGGCGGGGGACTGTTTTTT.

The rearrangement uses TRBV29-1 and TRBJ1-1; no clear D gene. Germline V lookup: CDR1 SQVTM, CDR2 ANQGSEA. This CDR3 contains 12 residues. V was clipped by 4 bases and J by 4 bases, with 10 bases between them. The CDR3 region has the DNA TGCAGCGTTGTAGGGTGGAGCACTGAAGCTTTCTTT. Its protein is CSVVGWSTEAFF.

V usage is TRBV19 and J usage is TRBJ2-4, with D possibly matching TRBD2 (6 bases). The CDR3 has 13 amino acids. The germline CDR1 and CDR2 sequences are LNHDA and SQIVND (reference sequence). Trimming removed 3 bases from V and 7 bases from J, with 10 bases in between. CDR3: CASSITSWNIQYF. Here the CDR3 DNA reads TGTGCCAGTAGTATTACTAGCTGGAACATTCAGTACTTC. Complete variable domain (other parts from reference TRBV19 and TRBJ2-4): DGGITQSPKYLFRKEGQNVTLSCEQNLNHDAMYWYRQDPGQGLRLIYYSQIVNDFQKGDIAEGYSVSREKKESFPLTVTSAQKNPTAFYLCASSITSWNIQYFGAGTRLSVL.

This clone was seen only a few times. The rearrangement joins TRBV6-1 to TRBJ2-3; 8 bases line up with TRBD2. This CDR3 is 15 amino acids long. Germline V CDR1 and CDR2: MNHNS, SASEGT. Germline trimming cut 1 base from V and 4 bases from J; bases unmatched to any gene: 4. Here the CDR3 DNA reads TGTGCCAGCAGTGAAGTCGGCGGGAGGTCAGATACGCAGTATTTT. Its translation is CASSEVGGRSDTQYF.

The rearrangement links TRBV29-1 to TRBJ2-1, with 8 bases lining up with TRBD2. V lost 4 bases, J lost 0 bases, and 14 bases stayed unmatched. The CDR3 sequence is 18 residues long. Germline V gene lookup returns CDR1 SQVTM and CDR2 ANQGSEA. The CDR3 sequence: CSVGREATSGRSYNEQFF. CDR3 DNA: TGCAGCGTTGGACGGGAGGCTACTAGCGGACGCTCCTACAATGAGCAGTTCTTC.

The rearrangement joins TRBV9 to TRBJ2-3, with D possibly matching TRBD2 (6 bases). There are 15 residues in the CDR3. Germline CDR1 and CDR2: SGDLS and YYNGEE. The V end was cut by 3 bases, the J end by 0 bases, with 11 bases between. Here the CDR3 reads CASSDGGTSTDTQYF. In nucleotides, the CDR3 is TGTGCCAGCAGCGACGGGGGTACGAGCACAGATACGCAGTATTTT.